Detailed here is one T cell receptor (beta chain). At the DNA level, this CDR3 is encoded by other sequences in the same sample as well. This record comes from a study of circulating and synovial CD4+ cells in juvenile arthritis. Assay used: immunoSEQ multiplex PCR; TCRdb lists only in-frame clones, some missing. The sample has approximately 36,000 clones, approximately 96% seen once; the top ten hold less than 0.8%. This CDR3 contains 15 residues. Germline-derived CDR1 and CDR2 are ENHRY and SYGVKD. V was clipped by 6 bases and J by 5 bases; unmatched bases: 4. The gene calls are TRBV10-3 and TRBJ1-6; 10 nucleotides agree with TRBD1. The specimen was CD4+ T cells from blood. The receptor was derived from a human donor with juvenile idiopathic arthritis. The CDR3 reads CAIRTGTGDNSPLHF. CDR3 nucleotide sequence: TGTGCCATCAGGACCGGGACAGGGGATAATTCACCCCTCCACTTT.